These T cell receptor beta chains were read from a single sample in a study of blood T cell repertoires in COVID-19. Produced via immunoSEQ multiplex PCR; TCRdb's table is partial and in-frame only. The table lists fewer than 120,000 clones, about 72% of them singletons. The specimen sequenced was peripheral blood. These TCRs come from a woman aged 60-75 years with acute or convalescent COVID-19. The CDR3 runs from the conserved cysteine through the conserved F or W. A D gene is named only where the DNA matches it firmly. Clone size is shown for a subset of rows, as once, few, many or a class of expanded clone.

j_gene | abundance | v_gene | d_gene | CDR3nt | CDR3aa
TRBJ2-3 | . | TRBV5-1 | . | TGCGCCAGCAGCTTGCTAGGCCCAGATACGCAGTATTTT | CASSLLGPDTQYF
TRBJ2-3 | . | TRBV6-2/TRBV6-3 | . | TGTGCCAGCAGTTACGCGGGACGGCGGAGAGAGGGCGGCACAGATACGCAGTATTTT | CASSYAGRRREGGTDTQYF
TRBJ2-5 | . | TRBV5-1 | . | TGCGCCAGCAGCTTAGGGGGAACTGGACCCCAAGAGACCCAGTACTTC | CASSLGGTGPQETQYF
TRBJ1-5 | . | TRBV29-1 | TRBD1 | TGCAGCGTAGACCGACAGGGGCTGGGGCTAGGGCCCCAGCATTTT | CSVDRQGLGLGPQHF
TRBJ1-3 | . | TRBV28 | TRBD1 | TGTGCCAGCAGTCTCGTTACAGGGGAGCCTGGAAACACCATATATTTT | CASSLVTGEPGNTIYF
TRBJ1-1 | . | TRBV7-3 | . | TGTGCCAGCAGCTTAAAGAGAGGCGGGCTGGCTTTCTTT | CASSLKRGGLAFF
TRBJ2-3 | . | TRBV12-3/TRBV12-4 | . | TGTGCCAGCAGGTCCAGATATACGCAGTATTTT | CASRSRYTQYF
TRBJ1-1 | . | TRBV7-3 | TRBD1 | TGTGCCAGCAGCCTCAGGGGGGACACTGAAGCTTTCTTT | CASSLRGDTEAFF
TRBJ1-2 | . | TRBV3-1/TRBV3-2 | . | TGTGCCAGCAGCCGTGGTGACGGGTATGGCTACACCTTC | CASSRGDGYGYTF
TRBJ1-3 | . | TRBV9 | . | TGTGCCAGCAGCCCGAGAGGAGACGGCGCCTCTGGAAACACCATATATTTT | CASSPRGDGASGNTIYF
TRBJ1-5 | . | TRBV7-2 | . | TGTGCCAGCAGCAAGCGACAGGCAGATCAGCCCCAGCATTTT | CASSKRQADQPQHF
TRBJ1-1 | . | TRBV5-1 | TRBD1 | TGCGCCAGCAGCCCCGGACAGGGAAATGGAGTAGCTTTCTTT | CASSPGQGNGVAFF
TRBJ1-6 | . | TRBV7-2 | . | TGTGCCAGCAGCTCTCGGACAGTCAGCTCCTATAATTCACCCCTCCACTTT | CASSSRTVSSYNSPLHF
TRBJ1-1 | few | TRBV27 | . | TGTGCCAGCTCCGCCCGGGAAGGCGCTTTCTTT | CASSAREGAFF
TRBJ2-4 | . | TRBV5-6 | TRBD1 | TGTGCCAGCAGCTATACCGGGACAGCAGAGATTCAGTACTTC | CASSYTGTAEIQYF
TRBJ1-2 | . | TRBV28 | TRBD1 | TGTGCCAGCAGCCCTCTGGGGACAGAGAGCTATGGCTACACCTTC | CASSPLGTESYGYTF
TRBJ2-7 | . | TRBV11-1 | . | TGTGCCAGCAGCTTTAGATCGGGTCGGTACGAGCAGTACTTC | CASSFRSGRYEQYF
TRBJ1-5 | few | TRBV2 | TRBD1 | TGTGCCAGCAGACAGGGGGTCGGCAATCAGCCCCAGCATTTT | CASRQGVGNQPQHF
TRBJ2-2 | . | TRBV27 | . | TGTGCCAGCAGGGAACAGGGTACCGCGAACACCGGGGAGCTGTTTTTT | CASREQGTANTGELFF
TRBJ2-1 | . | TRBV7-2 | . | TGTGCCAGCAGCTCGGGTCCGCGCTACAATGAGCAGTTCTTC | CASSSGPRYNEQFF
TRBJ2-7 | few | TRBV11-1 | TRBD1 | TGTGCCAGCAGCTCGACCGGGACAGGGCCCTACGAGCAGTACTTC | CASSSTGTGPYEQYF
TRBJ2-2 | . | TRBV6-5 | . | TGTGCCAGCAATCCCTGGGGCACCTCCACCGGGGAGCTGTTTTTT | CASNPWGTSTGELFF
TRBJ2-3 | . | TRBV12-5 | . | TGTGCTAGTGGTTCGACGAACCGCATTGGCAGGGGCCTGGAGGCAGATACGCAGTATTTT | CASGSTNRIGRGLEADTQYF
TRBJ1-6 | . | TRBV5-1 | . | TGCGCCAGCAGCTTGACAGGGTATAATTCACCCCTCCACTTT | CASSLTGYNSPLHF
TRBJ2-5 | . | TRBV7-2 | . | TGTGCCAGCAGCTTAAGTTCCCTACGAGAGACCCAGTACTTC | CASSLSSLRETQYF
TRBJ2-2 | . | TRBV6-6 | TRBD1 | TGTGCCAGCAGTCACCAGACAGGGGCCCCGAACACCGGGGAGCTGTTTTTT | CASSHQTGAPNTGELFF
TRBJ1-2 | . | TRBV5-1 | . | TGCGCCAGCAGCGACGGGATCCATGGCTACACCTTC | CASSDGIHGYTF
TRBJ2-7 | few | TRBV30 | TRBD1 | TGTGCCTGGAGTGTACCAGGGACAGGGGGCAGGGAGCAGTACTTC | CAWSVPGTGGREQYF
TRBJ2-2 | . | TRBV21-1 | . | TGTGCCAGCAGCATCCGGGACAGGGGGCGGGCGAACACCGGGGAGCTGTTTTTT | CASSIRDRGRANTGELFF
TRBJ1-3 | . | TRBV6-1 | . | TGTGCCAGCAGCGAAGACAGGAGCTCTGGAAACACCATATATTTT | CASSEDRSSGNTIYF
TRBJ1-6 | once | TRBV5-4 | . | TGTGCCAGCAGCTTCGGAGGGGAAGGGAATTCACCCCTCCACTTT | CASSFGGEGNSPLHF
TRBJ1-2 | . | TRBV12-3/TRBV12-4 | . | TGTGCCAGCAGGGCACAGGAGAGCTATGGCTACACCTTC | CASRAQESYGYTF